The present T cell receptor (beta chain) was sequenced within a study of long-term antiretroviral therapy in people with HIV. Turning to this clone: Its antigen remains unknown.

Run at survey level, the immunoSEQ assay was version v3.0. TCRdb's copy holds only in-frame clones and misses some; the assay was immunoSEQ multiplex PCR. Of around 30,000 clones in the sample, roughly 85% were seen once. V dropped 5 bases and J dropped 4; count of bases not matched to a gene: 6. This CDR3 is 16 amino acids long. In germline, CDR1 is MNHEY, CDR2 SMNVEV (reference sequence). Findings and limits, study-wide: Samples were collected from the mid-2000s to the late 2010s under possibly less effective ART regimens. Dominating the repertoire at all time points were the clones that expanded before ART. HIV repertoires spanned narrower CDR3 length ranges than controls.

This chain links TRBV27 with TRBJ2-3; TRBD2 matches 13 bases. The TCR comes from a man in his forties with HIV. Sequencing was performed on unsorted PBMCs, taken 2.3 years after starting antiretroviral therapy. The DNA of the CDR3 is TGTGCCAGCAGTCCCGGACTAGCGGGAGTCCCAGATACGCAGTATTTT. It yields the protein CASSPGLAGVPDTQYF.